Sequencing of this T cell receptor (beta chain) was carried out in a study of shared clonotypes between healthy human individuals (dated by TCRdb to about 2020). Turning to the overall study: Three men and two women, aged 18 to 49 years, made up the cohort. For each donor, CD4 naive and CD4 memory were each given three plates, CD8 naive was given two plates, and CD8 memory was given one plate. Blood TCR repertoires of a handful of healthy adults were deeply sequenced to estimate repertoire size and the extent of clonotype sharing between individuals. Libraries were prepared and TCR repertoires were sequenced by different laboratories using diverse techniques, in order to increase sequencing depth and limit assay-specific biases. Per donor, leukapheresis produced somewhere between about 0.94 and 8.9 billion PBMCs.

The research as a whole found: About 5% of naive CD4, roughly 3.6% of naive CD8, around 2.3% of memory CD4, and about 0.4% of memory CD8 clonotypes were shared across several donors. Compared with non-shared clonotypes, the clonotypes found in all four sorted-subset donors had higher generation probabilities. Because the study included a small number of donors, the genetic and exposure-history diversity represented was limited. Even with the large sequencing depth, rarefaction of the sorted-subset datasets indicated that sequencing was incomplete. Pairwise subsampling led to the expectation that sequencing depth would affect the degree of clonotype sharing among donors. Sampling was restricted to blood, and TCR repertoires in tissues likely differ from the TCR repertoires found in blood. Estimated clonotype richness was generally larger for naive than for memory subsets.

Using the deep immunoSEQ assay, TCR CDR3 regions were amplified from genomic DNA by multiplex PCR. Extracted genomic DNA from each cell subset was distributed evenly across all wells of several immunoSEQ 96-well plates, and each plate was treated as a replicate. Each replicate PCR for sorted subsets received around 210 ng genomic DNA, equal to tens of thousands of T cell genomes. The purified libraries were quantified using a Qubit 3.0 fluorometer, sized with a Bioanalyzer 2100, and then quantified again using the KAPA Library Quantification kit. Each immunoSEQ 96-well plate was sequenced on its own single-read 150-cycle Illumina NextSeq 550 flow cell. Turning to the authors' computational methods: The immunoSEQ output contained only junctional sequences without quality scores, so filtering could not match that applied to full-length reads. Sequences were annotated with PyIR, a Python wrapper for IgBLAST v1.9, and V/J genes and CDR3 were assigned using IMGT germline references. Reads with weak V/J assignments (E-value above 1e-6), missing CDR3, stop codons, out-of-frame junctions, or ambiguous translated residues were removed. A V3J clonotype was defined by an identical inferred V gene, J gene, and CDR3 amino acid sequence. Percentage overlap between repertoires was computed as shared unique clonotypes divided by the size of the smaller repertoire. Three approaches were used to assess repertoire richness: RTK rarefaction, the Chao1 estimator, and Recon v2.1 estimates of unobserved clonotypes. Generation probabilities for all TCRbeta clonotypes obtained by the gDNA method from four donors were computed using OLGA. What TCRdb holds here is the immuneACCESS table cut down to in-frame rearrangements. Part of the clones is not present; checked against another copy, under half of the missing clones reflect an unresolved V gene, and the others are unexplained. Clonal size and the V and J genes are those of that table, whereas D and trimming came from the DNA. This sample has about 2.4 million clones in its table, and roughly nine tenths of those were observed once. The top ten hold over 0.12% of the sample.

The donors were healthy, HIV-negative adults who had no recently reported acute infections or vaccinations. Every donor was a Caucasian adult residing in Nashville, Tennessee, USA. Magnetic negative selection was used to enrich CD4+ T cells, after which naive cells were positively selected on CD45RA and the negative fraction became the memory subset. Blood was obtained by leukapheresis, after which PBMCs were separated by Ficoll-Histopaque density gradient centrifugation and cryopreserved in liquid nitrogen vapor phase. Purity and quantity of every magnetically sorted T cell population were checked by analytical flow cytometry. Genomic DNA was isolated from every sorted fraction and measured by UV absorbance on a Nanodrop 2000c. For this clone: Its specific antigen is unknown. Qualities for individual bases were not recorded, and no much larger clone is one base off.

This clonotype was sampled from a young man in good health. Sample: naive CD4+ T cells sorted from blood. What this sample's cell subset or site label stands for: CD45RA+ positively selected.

The bases are TGCGCCAGCAGCCAAGATCTTGGGGGCGAGGGCATCTATGGCTACACCTTC. It is translated as CASSQDLGGEGIYGYTF. The rearrangement joined TRBV4-3 to TRBJ1-2; the best D guess is TRBD1, with 6 bases matching. V and J lose 0 bases and 4 bases, and a span of 18 bases separates them. The CDR3 spans 17 residues, from the cysteine through the phenylalanine. Left in the record is the CDR3 DNA by itself, 51 bases read in frame from the first base. For CDR1 and CDR2, the germline V gene lists LGHNA and YSLEER.